This T cell receptor beta chain was recorded in a study of vaccination and CD4 T cells after COVID-19. Study context: Convalescent donors totaled six males and four females, including two who were Hispanic.

V lost 5 bases and J 2 bases, leaving 13 bases between the germline ends. Germline CDR1 is SGHVS and CDR2 is FNYEAQ. The length of the CDR3 is 14 residues. Treatment meaning: roughly ten-day PBMC culture with coronavirus spike peptide pools or control peptides (ViraFEST assay). TCR sequencing followed the expansion of antigen-specific T cells with peptide pools in ViraFEST. Study-level findings and limits: Looking at convalescent patients, a median roughly 90% of reactive clones were present only post-vaccination.

An Oncomine TCR Beta short-read assay was used to sequence the DNA from cultured CD4+ T cells. From CD4+ T cells that had been cultured, genomic DNA was extracted. Using its own MiXCR run on the PCR reads, TCRdb lists one record per CDR3 protein. Seen here are 9,900 or so distinct CDR3 sequences, around 28% observed once, and the top ten hold roughly 46%. This clonotype was detected only a few times. What it recognizes is unknown. The material was CD4+ T cells from blood, cultured in vitro, obtained before SARS-CoV-2 vaccination. This clonotype was obtained from a human donor who received a COVID-19 vaccine. The chain couples TRBV7-6 to TRBJ2-7; D is uncertain. The CDR3 sequence is CASSPGRVPYEQYF. The CDR3 nucleotides are TGTGCCAGCAGCCCCGGAAGGGTGCCCTACGAGCAGTACTTC.